Following are 6 T cell receptor beta chains from one sample sequenced in a study of Graves' ophthalmopathy and Graves' hyperthyroidism. Transcripts of RNA were the source for amplifying TCR beta CDR3 regions. Following a first-round RT-PCR that used HTBI primers, a second-round multiplex PCR was carried out. Each CDR3 protein is one row after TCRdb ran MiXCR on the multiplex PCR reads. This table has 400,000 to 450,000 distinct CDR3 sequences, 20% to 25% appearing once. The sample consisted of peripheral blood. These TCRs come from a woman younger than 30 with stable Graves' hyperthyroidism.

The chain recombines TRBV12-3 or TRBV12-4 with TRBJ1-2; 8 bases align to TRBD1. J lost 8 bases, V lost 6 bases, and 8 bases had no gene match. The length of the CDR3 is 13 residues. The CDR3: CASSRDRTLGYTF. Here the CDR3 DNA reads TGTGCCAGCAGCAGGGACAGGACCTTGGGCTACACCTTC.

This clonotype was observed at least ten times. The chain combines TRBV10-3 with TRBJ2-7; the D gene could be TRBD1 or TRBD2 (6 bases each). This CDR3 region has 15 residues. Germline CDR1 ENHRY, CDR2 SYGVKD. V lost 3 bases and J 5 bases, leaving 17 bases between the germline ends. CDR3 nucleotides: TGTGCCATCAGTGATAAGGGGGGCACTAACAACGAGCAGTACTTC. This sequence encodes CAISDKGGTNNEQYF.

This clonotype occurred many times. J is TRBJ1-2 and V is TRBV25-1; D is uncertain. V was clipped by 5 bases and J by 4 bases, with 8 bases between them. The CDR3 loop spans 12 amino acids. Germline V lookup: CDR1 MGHDK, CDR2 SYGVNS. The DNA of the CDR3 is TGTGCCAGCAGTCCCGGCAGCTATGGCTACACCTTC. Protein: CASSPGSYGYTF.

This chain joins TRBV10-3 and TRBJ2-2; tentative D call: TRBD1 (6 bases). The CDR3 totals 16 residues. V shed 4 bases and J shed 5 bases, with 17 bases lying between them. Per the germline V gene, CDR1 is ENHRY and CDR2 is SYGVKD. The CDR3 DNA sequence: TGTGCCATCAGTGCACCGGGACACCAAGGGACCGGGGAGCTGTTTTTT. As protein: CAISAPGHQGTGELFF.

Many counts were recorded for this clonotype. The chain uses TRBV6-2 or TRBV6-3 and TRBJ1-1, with D tentatively TRBD1 (5 bases). The CDR3 spans 13 residues. Trimming removed 2 bases at V and 5 bases at J, with 9 bases between. In germline, CDR1 is MNHEY, CDR2 SVGEGT. In nucleotides, the CDR3 is TGTGCCAGCAGTTACACAAGGGGAACTGAAGCTTTCTTT. It translates to CASSYTRGTEAFF.

This clonotype was observed at least ten times. The chain couples TRBV12-3 or TRBV12-4 to TRBJ1-2; 10 nucleotides line up with TRBD1. J gave up 6 bases and V 6 bases, and 7 bases lay outside the gene matches. CDR3 length equals 14 residues. The CDR3 nucleotides read TGTGCCAGCAGCCCTACCGGGACAGGGGATGGCTACACCTTC. It codes for CASSPTGTGDGYTF.